This T cell receptor (beta chain) was identified in a study of cytomegalovirus exposure and HLA in healthy donors. General observations from the study: The authors excluded some V segments, including TRBV6-2 and TRBV6-3, as indistinguishable. The study assumed roughly uniform donor sequencing depth for presence/absence analyses.

Note on this clone: The target antigen is unknown.

With 60 Vbeta and 13 Jbeta primers, the PCR was carried out. Using immunoSEQ multiplex PCR, the repertoire was profiled, and TCRdb retains in-frame clones only, with some absent. The record lists about 77,000 clones, of which the ten most abundant hold roughly 13%. The CDR3 is made up of 15 amino acids. Trimming removed 2 bases from V and 8 bases from J; junction bases left unmatched: 11. Germline CDR1 reads SGHRS; CDR2 reads YFSETQ. Donors likely had unrecorded immune exposures despite being nominally healthy when sampled. Sequencing input: PBMCs. The chain employs TRBV5-1 and TRBJ1-2, with 8 nucleotides matching TRBD1. The sequence came from a man aged 50-59 years in good health and CMV-seropositive. The CDR3 protein is CASSFTSGTGRGYTF. In DNA, the CDR3 is TGCGCCAGCAGCTTTACTTCCGGGACAGGTAGAGGCTACACCTTC.